This T cell receptor beta chain stems from a study of blood T cell repertoires in COVID-19. On the study more broadly: Sites across the United States, Italy and Spain contributed samples from acute and convalescent COVID-19. Nucleic acid was either cDNA or gDNA, and it came from T cells, B-cell-depleted T cells, or PBMCs.

In the authors' workflow: Nucleated cell number was recorded as an estimate derived from reference gene primer amplification. Sequenced by immunoSEQ multiplex PCR; TCRdb stores in-frame clones only, minus some. The V and J calls and clone size come from that table; D and trimming were worked out from the DNA. The sample holds around 6,000 clones, just under 75% seen once. The CDR3 is 17 amino acids. The V and J ends lost 2 bases and 0 bases respectively, with 14 bases between them. CDR1 and CDR2 (germline): SGHTA, FQGNSA. This clonotype was obtained from a man aged 55 to 70 with acute or convalescent COVID-19. This chain uses TRBV7-2 with TRBJ2-1; a possible D gene is TRBD2 (6 bases). Sequenced: peripheral blood. In DNA, the CDR3 is TGTGCCAGCAGCTTACAATCTTTCGGGAGCTCCTACAATGAGCAGTTCTTC. The encoded protein is CASSLQSFGSSYNEQFF.